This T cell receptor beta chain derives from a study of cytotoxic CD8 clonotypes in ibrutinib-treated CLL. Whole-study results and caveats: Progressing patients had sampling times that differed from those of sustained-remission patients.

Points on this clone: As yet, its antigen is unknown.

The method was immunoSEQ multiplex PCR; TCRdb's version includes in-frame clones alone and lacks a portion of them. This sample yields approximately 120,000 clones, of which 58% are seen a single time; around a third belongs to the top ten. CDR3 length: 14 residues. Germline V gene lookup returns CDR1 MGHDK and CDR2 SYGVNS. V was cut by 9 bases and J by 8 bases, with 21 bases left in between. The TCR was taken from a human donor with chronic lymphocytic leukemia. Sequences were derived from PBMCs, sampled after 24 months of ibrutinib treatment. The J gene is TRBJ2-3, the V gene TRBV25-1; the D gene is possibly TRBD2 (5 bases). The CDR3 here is CASSGDPGSSTQYF. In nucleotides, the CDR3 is TGTGCCAGTTCAGGCGACCCGGGGTCGAGTACGCAGTATTTT.